This TCR beta chain was captured in a study of CD8 T cells in ankylosing spondylitis. Points from the study as a whole: The clones that were linked to disease were reported to be significantly enriched in matched synovial fluid samples from ankylosing spondylitis patients. There was a TCR beta motif, made of several highly homologous variants, that appeared characteristic of ankylosing spondylitis blood. A subset of motif variants has previously been described in the synovial fluid and blood of reactive arthritis.

V trimming: 1 base; J trimming: 1 base; junction bases outside the gene matches: 7. CDR3 length equals 16 residues. Germline V lookup: CDR1 DFQATT, CDR2 SNEGSKA (reference sequence). Notes on this clonotype: Its matching antigen is unknown.

For TCR beta, libraries came from quantitative 5'-RACE with molecular barcodes. TCRdb processed the 5' RACE reads anew with MiXCR; each CDR3 protein has one entry. The sample has some 300,000 distinct CDR3 sequences, less than 25% seen once. The TCR sequence derives from a female donor with ankylosing spondylitis or in good health (not recorded which). The chain is built from TRBV20-1 and TRBJ2-7, with 10 bases that match TRBD1. Sequenced: blood, either unsorted or a sorted T cell fraction (not recorded which). CDR3 region: CSARGDRGPGSYEQYF. CDR3 sequence (DNA): TGCAGTGCTAGAGGGGACAGGGGCCCCGGGTCCTACGAGCAGTACTTC.